Listed below are T cell receptor beta chains from one sample, sequenced in a study of technical replicates of blood from several donors. Data came from immunoSEQ multiplex PCR; TCRdb stores just in-frame clones and leaves some out. The data contain roughly 76,000 clones, under 95% of them singletons. Specimen: T cells isolated from PBMCs. These receptors came from a human donor in good health. The CDR3 runs from the conserved cysteine through the conserved F or W. The D gene is left open where the match is weak. Rows may omit the clone size; those that give it use once, few, many or a size class.

TRBJ2-1,TRBV7-3,-,TRBD2,CASSPSGVGIEQFF,TGTGCCAGCAGCCCTAGCGGGGTTGGTATTGAGCAGTTCTTC
TRBJ1-6,TRBV7-9,-,-,CASSTDTTGRYSPLHF,TGTGCCAGCAGCACGGACACAACGGGCAGGTATTCACCCCTCCACTTT
TRBJ1-4,TRBV27,-,TRBD1,CASSDLGTGREEKLFF,TGTGCCAGCAGTGACCTAGGGACAGGGCGGGAGGAAAAACTGTTTTTT
TRBJ1-2,TRBV5-1,-,-,CASSSPQGYGYTF,TGCGCCAGCAGCTCCCCTCAGGGCTATGGCTACACCTTC
TRBJ1-1,TRBV18,-,-,CASSPEPGLDTEAFF,TGTGCCAGCTCACCTGAGCCAGGGTTGGACACTGAAGCTTTCTTT
TRBJ2-7,TRBV18,-,TRBD1,CASSPGQKGYEQYF,TGTGCCAGCTCACCGGGACAGAAAGGCTACGAGCAGTACTTC
TRBJ1-1,TRBV5-1,-,-,CASSGRGNTEAFF,TGCGCCAGCAGCGGCAGGGGGAACACTGAAGCTTTCTTT
TRBJ2-7,TRBV9,-,TRBD2,CASSVGGSGRRHEQYF,TGTGCCAGCAGCGTAGGAGGTAGCGGGAGGAGGCACGAGCAGTACTTC
TRBJ2-7,TRBV18,-,TRBD1,CASSPGTGPYEQYF,TGTGCCAGCTCACCAGGGACAGGTCCCTACGAGCAGTACTTC
TRBJ1-1,TRBV7-9,-,-,CASSSTGNSNTEAFF,TGTGCCAGCAGCTCTACAGGGAATTCGAACACTGAAGCTTTCTTT
TRBJ1-4,TRBV5-6,-,-,CASSPVRSYTNEKLFF,TGTGCCAGCAGCCCGGTCCGGTCCTACACTAATGAAAAACTGTTTTTT
TRBJ2-1,TRBV27,once,TRBD1,CASSWGQGAGVANEQFF,TGTGCCAGCAGTTGGGGACAGGGGGCGGGTGTGGCCAATGAGCAGTTCTTC
TRBJ2-2,TRBV2,-,-,CASSEVAVSGELFF,TGTGCCAGCAGTGAAGTGGCGGTGTCCGGGGAGCTGTTTTTT
TRBJ2-1,TRBV19,-,TRBD1,CASSPGQASNEQFF,TGTGCCAGTAGTCCGGGACAGGCTTCGAATGAGCAGTTCTTC
TRBJ2-7,TRBV5-4,-,TRBD2,CASSTKRDLYEQYF,TGTGCCAGCAGCACAAAGCGGGACCTCTACGAGCAGTACTTC
TRBJ2-3,TRBV25-1,-,TRBD1,CASSETTGDDDTDTQYF,TGTGCCAGCAGTGAAACGACAGGGGATGATGACACAGATACGCAGTATTTT
TRBJ1-5,TRBV19,-,-,CASSSNDGLQPQHF,TGTGCCAGTAGTTCCAACGACGGACTTCAGCCCCAGCATTTT
TRBJ2-4,TRBV5-6,-,TRBD2,CASSLSGTKNIQYF,TGTGCCAGCAGCTTGAGCGGGACCAAAAACATTCAGTACTTC
TRBJ1-1,TRBV7-9,-,-,CASSLAGLTGGAFF,TGTGCCAGCAGCTTGGCAGGGTTAACGGGGGGAGCTTTCTTT
TRBJ2-7,TRBV30,-,TRBD1,CAWGDRLTYEQYF,TGTGCCTGGGGGGACAGATTAACCTACGAGCAGTACTTC
TRBJ1-1,TRBV7-9,-,-,CASSFNRGANTEAFF,TGTGCCAGCAGCTTCAATCGGGGTGCGAACACTGAAGCTTTCTTT
TRBJ2-1,TRBV28,-,-,CASIYENEQFF,TGTGCCAGTATTTACGAGAATGAGCAGTTCTTC
TRBJ2-5,TRBV7-9,-,TRBD2,CASSFRTSGQETQYF,TGTGCCAGCAGCTTCCGGACTAGCGGGCAAGAGACCCAGTACTTC
TRBJ1-5,TRBV27,-,-,CASSSSWGGVQPQHF,TGTGCCAGCAGTTCCTCGTGGGGGGGGGTTCAGCCCCAGCATTTT
TRBJ1-1,TRBV11-3,-,-,CASSLIKSSSREAFF,TGTGCCAGCAGCTTAATCAAATCTTCCTCGAGGGAAGCTTTCTTT
TRBJ2-2,TRBV11-3,once,-,CASSLGGVRELFF,TGTGCCAGCAGCTTAGGGGGCGTGAGGGAGCTGTTTTTT
TRBJ1-2,TRBV28,-,TRBD1,CASSLWDRDYGYTF,TGTGCCAGCAGTTTATGGGACAGGGACTATGGCTACACCTTC
TRBJ1-1,TRBV10-3,-,TRBD1,CAIRSGGGTEAFF,TGTGCCATCAGATCAGGGGGAGGTACTGAAGCTTTCTTT
TRBJ1-1,TRBV7-2,once,-,CASSLVPIVTEAFF,TGTGCCAGCAGCTTAGTCCCGATAGTCACTGAAGCTTTCTTT
TRBJ1-2,TRBV5-6,-,TRBD1,CASSPAGDRGAYGYTF,TGTGCCAGCAGCCCGGCGGGGGACAGGGGCGCCTATGGCTACACCTTC
TRBJ2-3,TRBV9,-,-,CASSVRSTDTQYF,TGTGCCAGCAGCGTGCGTAGCACAGATACGCAGTATTTT
TRBJ2-1,TRBV5-4,-,TRBD2,CASSLAGFSEILF,TGTGCCAGCAGCTTAGCGGGGTTCTCGGAAATCCTCTTC
TRBJ1-1,TRBV28,-,-,CASSLSAGATEAFF,TGTGCCAGCAGTTTATCTGCGGGGGCGACTGAAGCTTTCTTT
TRBJ2-1,TRBV11-2,-,-,CASSLTANEQFF,TGTGCCAGCAGCTTGACAGCTAATGAGCAGTTCTTC
TRBJ1-1,TRBV6-6,-,-,CASSYPQGPMNTEAFF,TGTGCCAGCAGTTACCCACAGGGCCCCATGAACACTGAAGCTTTCTTT
TRBJ1-4,TRBV6-1,-,-,CASSEWRTTKAVF,TGTGCCAGCAGTGAATGGCGAACAACTAAGGCGGTTTTT
TRBJ2-3,TRBV11-3,once,-,CASSFRQALTPDLDTQYF,TGTGCCAGCAGCTTCCGACAGGCGTTAACGCCTGATTTGGATACGCAGTATTTT
TRBJ1-3,TRBV29-1,-,-,CSVDRGNTIYF,TGCAGCGTTGATCGTGGAAACACCATATATTTT
TRBJ1-2,TRBV5-6,-,-,CASSLSGGYTF,TGTGCCAGCAGCTTATCCGGTGGCTACACCTTC
TRBJ1-4,TRBV14,once,TRBD1,CASSPGTVSEKLFF,TGTGCCAGCAGCCCTGGGACAGTCTCTGAAAAACTGTTTTTT
TRBJ1-5,TRBV2,-,TRBD1,CASSRDRGDNQPQHF,TGTGCCAGCTCAAGGGACAGGGGTGACAATCAGCCCCAGCATTTT
TRBJ1-6,TRBV6-1,once,-,CASSDINSPLHF,TGTGCCAGCAGTGACATTAATTCACCCCTCCACTTT
TRBJ1-2,TRBV7-9,-,TRBD1,CASSLYGQGYYGYTF,TGTGCCAGCAGCTTATATGGACAGGGTTACTATGGCTACACCTTC
TRBJ1-1,TRBV7-8,-,TRBD1,CASSTGQGFDEAFF,TGTGCCAGCAGCACGGGACAGGGGTTTGATGAAGCTTTCTTT
TRBJ2-7,TRBV7-9,once,-,CASSLLQNEQYF,TGTGCCAGCAGCTTATTACAGAACGAGCAGTACTTC
TRBJ1-4,TRBV9,-,-,CASSVGHLNEKLFF,TGTGCCAGCAGCGTAGGACACCTTAATGAAAAACTGTTTTTT
TRBJ2-7,TRBV7-9,once,TRBD2,CASSLGLAGQKMYEQYF,TGTGCCAGCAGCTTAGGACTAGCGGGACAAAAGATGTACGAGCAGTACTTC
TRBJ2-1,TRBV4-2,once,-,CASSQDYYNEQFF,TGTGCCAGCAGCCAAGACTACTACAATGAGCAGTTCTTC
TRBJ2-7,TRBV6-1,-,-,CATWDTSYEQYF,TGTGCCACCTGGGACACCTCCTACGAGCAGTACTTC
TRBJ2-7,TRBV21-1,-,-,CARMSMYRSYEQYF,TGTGCCAGAATGTCGATGTACAGGTCCTACGAGCAGTACTTC
TRBJ1-1,TRBV5-1,few,TRBD1,CASSLDGTANTEAFF,TGCGCCAGCAGCTTGGATGGGACAGCGAACACTGAAGCTTTCTTT
TRBJ1-1,TRBV5-1,once,-,CASSTQGNTEAFF,TGCGCCAGCAGCACACAGGGGAACACTGAAGCTTTCTTT
TRBJ1-1,TRBV5-4,-,-,CASSFGQYTEAFF,TGTGCCAGCAGCTTCGGACAGTACACTGAAGCTTTCTTT
TRBJ1-2,TRBV14,-,TRBD1,CASSQDLGQGYGYTF,TGTGCCAGCAGCCAAGATCTCGGACAGGGTTATGGCTACACCTTC
TRBJ2-7,TRBV19,-,-,CASSRRQDLGRTYEQYF,TGTGCCAGTAGTCGAAGACAGGACCTGGGTCGAACCTACGAGCAGTACTTC
TRBJ1-3,TRBV30,-,-,CAWGGGVGGNTIYF,TGTGCCTGGGGAGGCGGGGTAGGAGGAAACACCATATATTTT
TRBJ2-3,TRBV7-9,-,TRBD2,CASSISGGAVDTQYF,TGTGCCAGCAGCATTAGCGGGGGGGCCGTAGATACGCAGTATTTT
TRBJ2-2,TRBV19,-,-,CASSTQVNTGELFF,TGTGCCAGTAGTACCCAGGTGAACACCGGGGAGCTGTTTTTT
TRBJ1-1,TRBV11-3,-,-,CASSHPMAAEAFF,TGTGCCAGCAGCCACCCAATGGCCGCTGAAGCTTTCTTT
TRBJ1-5,TRBV6-1,-,TRBD1,CASRILQGKVQPQHF,TGTGCCAGCAGGATCTTACAGGGGAAGGTACAGCCCCAGCATTTT